One and the same sample provided the 8 T cell receptor beta chains below, sequenced in a study. Each CDR3 protein is one row after TCRdb ran MiXCR on the 5' RACE reads. The table lists tens of thousands of distinct CDR3 sequences, 25% to 35% of them singletons. The material sequenced was tumor-infiltrating memory CD4+ T cells sorted from the breast tumor. Indicated subset: memory CD4+ T cells, CD4+CD45RO+CD25-. The source of these receptors is a female donor with breast cancer.

J is TRBJ2-1 and V is TRBV6-2 or TRBV6-3; either TRBD1 or TRBD2 may fit D (5 bases each). The CDR3 loop spans 15 amino acids. Looked up from germline, CDR1 is MNHEY and CDR2 is SVGEGT. Trimming stripped 6 bases from V and 8 bases from J, with 20 bases between. This CDR3 is CASRRTGTLVYEQFF. CDR3 bases: TGTGCCAGCAGGCGAACCGGGACCCTCGTGTATGAGCAGTTCTTC.

This sequence joins TRBV7-2 and TRBJ2-5, with D possibly being TRBD2 (6 bases). CDR3 length: 14 residues. Germline V gene lookup returns CDR1 SGHTA and CDR2 FQGNSA. Trimming stripped 5 bases from V and 1 base from J, with 11 bases between. The CDR3 DNA reads TGTGCCAGCAGCCGGGGACTGAGCCAAGAGACCCAGTACTTC. This gives the protein CASSRGLSQETQYF.

This clonotype was picked up a small number of times. The rearrangement uses TRBV5-1 and TRBJ1-1; 10 bases align to TRBD1. V trimming: 3 bases; J trimming: 5 bases; junction bases outside the gene matches: 4. The CDR3 is made up of 14 amino acids. Germline loops: CDR1 SGHRS, CDR2 YFSETQ. The CDR3, as DNA: TGCGCCAGCAGCTCCGGGACAGGGGATACTGAAGCTTTCTTT. Translated, it gives CASSSGTGDTEAFF.

To note about this clonotype: A junction boundary mismatches the germline segment, possibly from a read error. This chain links TRBV5-1 with TRBJ2-2; D is perhaps TRBD1 (6 bases). Looked up from germline, CDR1 is SGHRS and CDR2 is YFSETQ. The CDR3 loop spans 14 amino acids. The CDR3 nucleotides read TGTGCCAGCAGCCTACAGGGAAACACCGGGGAGCTGTTTTTT. Translating it yields CASSLQGNTGELFF.

The V call is TRBV12-3 or TRBV12-4, the J call TRBJ1-2, with D tentatively TRBD1 (5 bases). The CDR3 sequence is 11 residues long. V gave up 4 bases and J gave up 7 bases, with 7 bases separating them. CDR3 in DNA: TGTGCCAGCAGTTCCCAGGGTGGCTACACCTTC. It specifies CASSSQGGYTF.

The J gene is TRBJ2-2, the V gene TRBV4-1; maybe TRBD1 (6 bases). Per the germline V gene, CDR1 is MGHRA and CDR2 is YSYEKL. V lost 5 bases and J lost 5, with 18 bases in between. The CDR3 consists of 16 residues. CDR3: CASSSWSRGGTGELFF. The DNA of the CDR3 is TGCGCCAGCAGCTCATGGAGTCGAGGGGGAACCGGGGAGCTGTTTTTT.

The chain links TRBV7-8 to TRBJ2-7, with 7 positions matching TRBD1. Trimming removed 5 bases from V and 6 bases from J; junction bases left unmatched: 13. Germline CDR1 SGHVS, CDR2 FQNEAQ. This CDR3 has 15 residues. The CDR3: CASSEPGTVLSEQYF. Written as DNA, the CDR3 is TGTGCCAGCAGCGAACCCGGGACAGTCCTATCCGAGCAGTACTTC.

The sample holds many counts of this clonotype. The rearrangement joins TRBV9 to TRBJ2-1; 10 bases line up with TRBD2. The CDR3 runs to 20 residues. The germline CDR1 and CDR2 sequences are SGDLS and YYNGEE. V shed 0 bases, J shed 12 bases, and the junction held 24 bases outside the gene matches. The DNA for the CDR3 is TGTGCCAGCAGCGTAGGTTCTAGCGGGAGCGTTGCCTACTTCCGGAGTGGGCAGTTCTTC. Translating gives CASSVGSSGSVAYFRSGQFF.